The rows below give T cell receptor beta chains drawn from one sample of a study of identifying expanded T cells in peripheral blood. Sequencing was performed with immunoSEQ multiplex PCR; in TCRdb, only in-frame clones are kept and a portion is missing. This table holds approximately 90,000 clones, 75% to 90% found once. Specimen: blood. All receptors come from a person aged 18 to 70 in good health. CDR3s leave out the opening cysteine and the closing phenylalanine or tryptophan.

CDR3 protein: ASTAGSPGDTEAF
J gene: TRBJ1-1
V gene: TRBV2

CDR3 protein: ASSQDPGLGAGGYT
J gene: TRBJ1-2
V gene: TRBV4-3

CDR3 protein: ASSPQGVETGELF
J gene: TRBJ2-2
V gene: TRBV7-9

CDR3 protein: ASSLRGGRYTDTQY
J gene: TRBJ2-3
V gene: TRBV27

CDR3 protein: SGRTGDYGYT
J gene: TRBJ1-2
V gene: TRBV29-1

CDR3 protein: ASNSRFNEQF
J gene: TRBJ2-1
V gene: TRBV9

CDR3 protein: ASRKGLQETQY
J gene: TRBJ2-5
V gene: TRBV2

CDR3 protein: ASSSPGTSGGRTDTQY
J gene: TRBJ2-3
V gene: TRBV7-9

CDR3 protein: ASSYAQPSLGGYT
J gene: TRBJ1-2
V gene: TRBV6-5

CDR3 protein: ASRGQGSFTEAF
J gene: TRBJ1-1
V gene: TRBV19

CDR3 protein: ASSVERPEPYQETQY
J gene: TRBJ2-5
V gene: TRBV9

CDR3 protein: ASSFQQGPEKLF
J gene: TRBJ1-4
V gene: TRBV5-6